The entry below describes one TCR beta chain. The count of this clonotype is one. It has no known antigen specificity. Qualities for individual bases were not recorded, and no much larger clone is one base off. This record belongs to a study of blood T cells in healthy people across ages (dated by TCRdb to 2013 to 2016). Background on the whole study: In model experiments, roughly one uniquely barcoded TCR beta cDNA molecule per two T cells was captured by template switching. Donors were grouped into four age groups: young (average about 15 years), middle-aged (about 40), aged (about 60) and long-lived (roughly 80). The study analyzed two additional independent replicas of 1 million unique cDNA reads from the same blood draw for two donors, one aged 18 to 30 and one aged 80 or older. Using deep sequencing normalized with unique cDNA molecular identifiers, the study measured how TCR beta repertoire diversity changes with age. To avoid experimental bias, donors of different ages were spread randomly across the sequencing lanes.

The germline V gene (reference sequence) supplies CDR1 MNHNY and CDR2 SVGAGI. V was cut back by 4 bases and J by 8 bases, leaving a gap of 12 bases between them. The CDR3 starts with the cysteine, ends with the phenylalanine, and has 13 residues. Of the read, only the CDR3 DNA is kept; its 39 bases are in frame from base 1. Donors were 40 or so systemically healthy Caucasian individuals from Russia aged 6 to 90 years. Each donor gave about 9.2 milliliters of peripheral blood, drawn into EDTA-treated Vacutainer tubes. Ficoll-Paque density-gradient centrifugation was used to isolate PBMCs, with at least 6.5 million obtained per sample. Trizol reagent was used to extract total RNA from the PBMCs, yielding at least 6 micrograms per sample. For every donor, an aliquot of PBMCs went through flow cytometry to measure the percentages of naive CD45RAhigh/CD27high T cells. General study outcomes and caveats: Because the CMV infection status of the donors was unknown, age-related changes in expanded clonotypes may potentially have been confounded. Compared with the aged group, the long-lived group had more naive CD4+ T cells, fewer expanded clones and increased TCR diversity, suggesting age selection. Conclusive comparison of naive and antigen-experienced compartments was prevented by the profiling of bulk unsorted PBMCs. Observed TCR beta diversity correlated strongly with the percentage of naive T cells measured by flow cytometry. Total diversity estimates from one million sequenced T cells were considered lower bounds and underestimates. Observed TCR beta diversity per million T cells fell roughly linearly with age, and a significant reduction was already apparent by age roughly 40.

Library preparation employed 5' RACE. Sequencing instrument: Illumina HiSeq 2500. A second PCR of roughly 7 to 12 cycles was performed with a sample-barcoded 5' primer and a J-beta primer mix. A unique molecular identifier was introduced onto each TCR beta cDNA molecule by a template-switch 5' adaptor carrying 12 random nucleotides. At least 2.5 million CDR3-containing paired-end reads were obtained from each sample. First-strand cDNA synthesis was performed from all RNA using the Mint cDNA synthesis kit, with priming by a TRBC-specific oligonucleotide. Following uracil-DNA glycosylase treatment, a first 18-cycle PCR with universal primers M1SS and BC2_uni_R was performed on all cDNA. On the study's bioinformatics: For normalization, 1 million high-quality reads were randomly selected from each sample, with every read carrying a distinct molecular identifier. Reads sharing molecular identifiers were discarded rather than binned into consensus sequences. MiTCR, with a Q25 quality threshold and the strictest error-elimination algorithm, was used for CDR3 identification, clonotype clustering and error correction. A nonparametric unseen species model using Euler transformation provided a lower-bound estimate of total TCR beta diversity. The public reads were quality trimmed at Q25 with fastp and then assembled into clones with MiXCR by TCRdb, keeping productive beta chains. All rows with the same CDR3 protein become a single entry with the most common DNA and genes. These V and J calls rely on TCRdb rather than the paper's analysis. The sample table lists about a million distinct CDR3 sequences, about 48% of them with a count of one. The ten largest clones add up to roughly an eighth of the sample.

The sequenced material came from blood. In this chain, TRBV6-6 is recombined with TRBJ2-1; possibly the D gene is TRBD1, per 5 matching bases. This TCR came from a man younger than 40 in good health. The CDR3 region: CASSFSRVYEQFF. DNA sequence: TGTGCCAGCAGTTTCTCCAGGGTATATGAGCAGTTCTTC.